This T cell receptor beta chain emerged from a study of cytotoxic CD8 clonotypes in ibrutinib-treated CLL. On the study more broadly: The authors obtained response samples at a median of around 12 months of treatment, range 6 to 36.

Findings and limits, study-wide: Baseline values of clonality outstripped age-matched healthy donors and followed circulating CD8+ T-cell counts. There were differences in sampling times between sustained-remission and progressing patients.

Details on this clone: Its antigen remains unknown.

Sequencing was designed to attain a depth spanning 1 in 200,000 to 1 in 1 million T cells. Method: immunoSEQ multiplex PCR; TCRdb's copy keeps in-frame clones and lacks some. The sample shows about 140,000 clones, over 75% of them seen only once. CDR3 length equals 14 residues. Germline lookup yields CDR1 LNHNV and CDR2 YYDKDF (reference sequence). The germline V and J ends were trimmed by 5 bases and 8 bases, with 16 bases remaining between them. The chain is built from TRBV15 and TRBJ2-4, with D possibly matching TRBD2 (5 bases). This specimen consisted of PBMCs, obtained after 36 months of ibrutinib treatment. This sequence was found in a human donor with chronic lymphocytic leukemia. The CDR3 sequence is CATSSSGSVDIQYF. The CDR3 DNA is TGTGCCACCAGCTCGTCGGGGTCCGTAGACATTCAGTACTTC.